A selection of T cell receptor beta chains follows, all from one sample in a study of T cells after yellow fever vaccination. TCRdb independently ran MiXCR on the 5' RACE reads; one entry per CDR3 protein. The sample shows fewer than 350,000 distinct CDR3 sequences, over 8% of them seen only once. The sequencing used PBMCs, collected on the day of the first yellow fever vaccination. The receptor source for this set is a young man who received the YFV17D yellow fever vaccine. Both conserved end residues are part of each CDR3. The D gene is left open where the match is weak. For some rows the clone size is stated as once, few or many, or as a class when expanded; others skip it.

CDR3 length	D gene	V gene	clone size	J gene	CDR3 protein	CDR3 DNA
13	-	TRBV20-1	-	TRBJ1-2	CSAGPLGNYGYTF	TGCAGTGCTGGCCCCCTTGGGAACTATGGCTACACCTTC
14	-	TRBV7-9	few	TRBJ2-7	CASSLPGTSREQYF	TGTGCCAGCAGCTTACCTGGGACATCGCGGGAGCAGTACTTC
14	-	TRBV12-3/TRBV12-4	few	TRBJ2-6	CASRTSSGANVLTF	TGTGCCAGCAGGACTAGTTCTGGGGCCAACGTCCTGACTTTC
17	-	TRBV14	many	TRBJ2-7	CASSQDESPGYSYEQYF	TGTGCCAGCAGCCAAGATGAGTCGCCAGGGTATTCCTACGAGCAGTACTTC
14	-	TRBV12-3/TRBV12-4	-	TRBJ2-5	CASSLAGAGKTQYF	TGTGCCAGCAGTTTAGCGGGGGCGGGGAAGACCCAGTACTTC
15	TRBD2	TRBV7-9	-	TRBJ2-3	CASSSDGGAADTQYF	TGTGCCAGCAGCTCGGACGGGGGGGCCGCAGATACGCAGTATTTT
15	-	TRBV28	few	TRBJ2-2	CASSIGGLGTGELFF	TGTGCCAGCAGTATCGGGGGGCTGGGGACCGGGGAGCTGTTTTTT
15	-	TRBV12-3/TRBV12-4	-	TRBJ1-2	CASSFGGATLNGYTF	TGTGCCAGCAGTTTCGGAGGGGCAACCTTGAATGGCTACACCTTC
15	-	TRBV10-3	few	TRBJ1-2	CATHVREALSYGYTF	TGTGCCACCCACGTGAGAGAAGCTCTCTCCTATGGCTACACCTTC
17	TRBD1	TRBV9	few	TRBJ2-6	CASSVTGQGYGANVLTF	TGTGCCAGCAGCGTTACAGGACAGGGGTACGGGGCCAACGTCCTGACTTTC
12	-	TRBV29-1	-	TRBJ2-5	CSVGGNRETQYF	TGCAGCGTTGGAGGGAATAGAGAGACCCAGTACTTC
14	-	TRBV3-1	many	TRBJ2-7	CASSQDDRTYEQYF	TGTGCCAGCAGCCAAGATGACAGGACCTACGAGCAGTACTTC
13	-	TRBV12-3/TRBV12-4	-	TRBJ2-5	CASSLRASETQYF	TGTGCCAGCAGTTTACGGGCTTCGGAGACCCAGTACTTC
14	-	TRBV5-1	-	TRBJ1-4	CASSFEPHNEKLFF	TGCGCCAGCAGCTTCGAACCGCATAATGAAAAACTGTTTTTT
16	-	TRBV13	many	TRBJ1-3	CASSHRPGRIGNTIYF	TGTGCCAGCAGCCACCGCCCAGGACGGATTGGAAACACCATATATTTT
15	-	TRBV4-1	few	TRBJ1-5	CASSQVAGFNQPQHF	TGCGCCAGCAGCCAAGTAGCAGGATTTAACCAGCCCCAGCATTTT
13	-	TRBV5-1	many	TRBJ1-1	CASSLWGDTEAFF	TGCGCCAGCAGCTTGTGGGGGGACACTGAAGCTTTCTTT
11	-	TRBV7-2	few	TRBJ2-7	CASSPRGEQYF	TGTGCCAGCAGCCCCAGGGGCGAGCAGTACTTC
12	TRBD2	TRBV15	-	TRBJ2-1	CATSPEAGVQFF	TGTGCCACCAGCCCGGAAGCGGGGGTTCAGTTCTTC
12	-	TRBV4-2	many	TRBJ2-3	CASSPPGPPQYF	TGTGCCAGCAGCCCACCGGGACCCCCGCAGTATTTT
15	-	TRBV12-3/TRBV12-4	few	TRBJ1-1	CASSFSGRSNTEAFF	TGTGCCAGCAGTTTCTCCGGACGGAGCAACACTGAAGCTTTCTTT
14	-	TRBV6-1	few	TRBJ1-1	CASSELQGWTEAFF	TGTGCCAGCAGTGAACTCCAGGGATGGACTGAAGCTTTCTTT
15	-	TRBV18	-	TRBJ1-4	CASSSRQTYNEQLFF	TGTGCCAGCTCTTCTAGGCAGACTTATAATGAACAACTGTTTTTT
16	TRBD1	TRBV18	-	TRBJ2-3	CASSPQGTGVADTQYF	TGTGCCAGCTCACCACAAGGGACAGGGGTTGCAGATACGCAGTATTTT
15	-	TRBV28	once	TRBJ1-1	CASSVDPQDGTEAFF	TGTGCCAGCAGTGTGGACCCACAGGATGGGACTGAAGCTTTCTTT
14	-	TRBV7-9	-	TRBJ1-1	CASHTSAGGTEAFF	TGTGCCAGCCATACATCGGCGGGCGGCACTGAAGCTTTCTTT
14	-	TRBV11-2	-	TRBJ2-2	CASSLVLQAGELFF	TGTGCCAGCAGCTTAGTTTTACAGGCCGGGGAGCTGTTTTTT
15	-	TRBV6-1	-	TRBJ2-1	CASRTGTQPYNEQFF	TGTGCCAGCAGGACCGGGACCCAACCCTACAATGAGCAGTTCTTC
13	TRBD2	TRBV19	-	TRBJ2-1	CATGLAAGDEQFF	TGTGCCACGGGACTAGCGGCCGGGGATGAGCAGTTCTTC
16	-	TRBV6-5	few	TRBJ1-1	CASSYSVVRVNTEAFF	TGTGCCAGCAGTTACTCCGTCGTCAGGGTTAACACTGAAGCTTTCTTT
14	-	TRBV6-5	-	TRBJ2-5	CASSYGGVEETQYF	TGTGCCAGCAGTTACGGGGGAGTGGAAGAGACCCAGTACTTC
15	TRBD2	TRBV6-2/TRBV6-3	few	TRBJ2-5	CASSYSGSSGETQYF	TGTGCCAGCAGTTACTCGGGGTCTAGCGGAGAGACCCAGTACTTC
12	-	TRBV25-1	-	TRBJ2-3	CASSEYWDLKYF	TGTGCCAGCAGTGAATATTGGGACTTGAAGTATTTT
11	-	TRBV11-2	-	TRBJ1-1	CASSLESEAFF	TGTGCCAGCAGCTTAGAGTCTGAAGCTTTCTTT
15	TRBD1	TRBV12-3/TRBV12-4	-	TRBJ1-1	CASSSSGTGNTEAFF	TGTGCCAGCAGTTCCTCCGGGACAGGGAACACTGAAGCTTTCTTT